The clone carrying this TCR beta chain was recorded at least ten times. Its antigen remains unidentified. Trimming removed 11 bases from V and 8 bases from J, with 21 bases in between. Germline CDR1 and CDR2: ENHRY and SYGVKD. The CDR3 is 13 amino acids. Diagnosis rested on symptoms, serum thyroxine and TRAb, thyroid ultrasound, and orbital computed tomography. Using around 10 ml of fresh peripheral blood, PBMCs were prepared. RNA transcripts yielded amplified TCR beta CDR3 regions. The TCR CDR3 was amplified in a first-round RT-PCR using the HTBI primer set. TCRdb re-analysed the multiplex PCR reads in MiXCR, keeping a single row per CDR3 protein. This table holds some 720,000 distinct CDR3 sequences, less than 20% found once. The sample belongs to a study of T cells in Graves' hyperthyroidism and ophthalmopathy. Study-level findings and limits: Separating ophthalmopathy from stable hyperthyroidism was achieved by a 13 V-J model.

The sample consisted of blood. The rearrangement uses TRBV10-3 and TRBJ1-2; a possible D gene is TRBD1 (6 bases). The TCR sequence derives from a man aged 18 to 29 with Graves' hyperthyroidism. The CDR3 here is CASGSEGGRGYTF. The CDR3 DNA sequence: TGTGCCTCGGGTTCGGAGGGGGGAAGAGGCTACACCTTC.